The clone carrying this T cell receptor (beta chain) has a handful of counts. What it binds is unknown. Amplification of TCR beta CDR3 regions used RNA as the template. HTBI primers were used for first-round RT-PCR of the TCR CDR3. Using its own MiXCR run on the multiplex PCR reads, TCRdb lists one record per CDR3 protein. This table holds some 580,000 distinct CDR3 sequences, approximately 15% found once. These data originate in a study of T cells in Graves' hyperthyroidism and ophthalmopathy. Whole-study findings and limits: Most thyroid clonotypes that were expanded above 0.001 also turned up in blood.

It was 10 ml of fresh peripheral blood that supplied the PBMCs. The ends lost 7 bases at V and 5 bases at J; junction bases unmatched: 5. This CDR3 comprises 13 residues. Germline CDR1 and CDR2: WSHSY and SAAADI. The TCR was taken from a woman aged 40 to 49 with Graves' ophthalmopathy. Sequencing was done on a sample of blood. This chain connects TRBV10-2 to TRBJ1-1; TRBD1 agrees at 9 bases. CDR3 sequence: CASKGQGITEAFF. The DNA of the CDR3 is TGCGCCAGCAAGGGACAGGGAATTACTGAAGCTTTCTTT.